This T cell receptor (beta chain) came from a study of blood T cell repertoires in COVID-19. In the authors' workflow: It was from reference gene primer amplification that nucleated cell counts were estimated. Clones were sequenced by immunoSEQ multiplex PCR, and TCRdb holds only the in-frame ones, with some missing. That table supplies the V and J calls and clone size; D and trimming were determined from the DNA. Of some 150,000 clones listed, 84% were seen once; the top ten hold about two fifths. This CDR3 contains 10 residues. Germline assignment: CDR1 LNHDA and CDR2 SQIVND (reference sequence). V was shortened by 8 bases and J by 4 bases, with 5 bases between the two germline ends.

Sequencing was carried out using peripheral blood. The chain is built from TRBV19 and TRBJ1-1; D remains ambiguous. This sequence originates from a human donor in a cohort sampled during active COVID-19. The CDR3, as DNA: TGTGCCAGTTCTAGCACTGAAGCTTTCTTT. Translating gives CASSSTEAFF.